The rows below give T cell receptor beta chains drawn from one sample of a study of T cells in Graves' hyperthyroidism and ophthalmopathy. Using its own MiXCR run on the multiplex PCR reads, TCRdb lists one record per CDR3 protein. The sample records over 700,000 distinct CDR3 sequences, 35% to 40% being singletons. Source material: blood. These receptors were obtained from a man younger than 35 with Graves' hyperthyroidism. The CDR3 runs from the conserved cysteine through the conserved F or W. Each record gives: J gene, CDR3 length, clone size, V gene, D gene, CDR3 protein, CDR3 DNA. The D gene is left open where the match is weak. Size tells how often a clone was seen (once, few, many) or the class of an expanded clone, and some rows leave it out.

>TRBJ1-1|10|NA|TRBV12-3/TRBV12-4|NA
CALGGTEAFF
TGTGCCCTTGGGGGGACTGAAGCTTTCTTT
>TRBJ2-5|14|many|TRBV19|NA
CATGDSQYQETQYF
TGTGCCACGGGGGACTCTCAGTACCAAGAGACCCAGTACTTC
>TRBJ1-1|13|few|TRBV6-5|TRBD1
CASSQRGGSEAFF
TGTGCCAGCAGCCAAAGAGGGGGCAGTGAAGCTTTCTTT
>TRBJ1-5|13|once|TRBV29-1|NA
CSSLGPYNQPQHF
TGCAGCAGTTTGGGGCCGTACAATCAGCCCCAGCATTTT
>TRBJ2-2|14|few|TRBV7-3|NA
CASSLLQLTGELFF
TGTGCCAGCAGCTTATTACAGCTGACCGGGGAGCTGTTTTTT
>TRBJ1-2|14|NA|TRBV13|TRBD1
CASSYRSGGAGYTF
TGTGCCAGCAGTTACAGGTCAGGGGGTGCTGGCTACACCTTC
>TRBJ2-5|13|NA|TRBV5-1|NA
CASSFVGSETQYF
TGCGCCAGCAGCTTTGTTGGCTCGGAGACCCAGTACTTC
>TRBJ1-5|13|many|TRBV6-5|NA
CASSNRDNQPQHF
TGTGCCAGCAGCAACAGGGATAATCAGCCCCAGCATTTT
>TRBJ2-2|16|few|TRBV7-3|NA
CASSYRGGSNTGELFF
TGTGCCAGCAGCTATCGAGGGGGTAGCAACACCGGGGAGCTGTTTTTT
>TRBJ2-1|15|NA|TRBV7-6|NA
CASSFRAGGSNEQFF
TGTGCCAGCAGCTTTCGGGCCGGGGGCAGTAATGAGCAGTTCTTC
>TRBJ2-5|14|many|TRBV7-6|TRBD2
CASSFLADQETQYF
TGTGCCAGCAGCTTCCTAGCGGACCAAGAGACCCAGTACTTC
>TRBJ2-7|14|few|TRBV20-1|TRBD2
CSASKAGGRGEQYF
TGCAGTGCTAGTAAAGCGGGGGGCCGAGGGGAGCAGTACTTC
>TRBJ2-5|14|NA|TRBV9|NA
CASSQVNRVETQYF
TGTGCCAGCAGCCAAGTGAACAGGGTGGAGACCCAGTACTTC
>TRBJ1-2|13|NA|TRBV7-2|NA
CASSSGPDSGNTF
TGTGCCAGCAGCTCCGGACCGGACTCTGGAAACACCTTC
>TRBJ2-5|18|few|TRBV6-5|TRBD2
CASRLGLAGSWGQETQYF
TGTGCCAGCCGCCTTGGACTAGCGGGATCCTGGGGGCAAGAGACCCAGTACTTC
>TRBJ2-7|11|NA|TRBV2|NA
CADLGTREQYF
TGTGCCGACCTAGGGACGCGGGAGCAGTACTTC
>TRBJ2-2|16|few|TRBV4-2|TRBD2
CASSPRTRSNDGELFF
TGTGCCAGCAGCCCCCGGACTAGAAGCAATGACGGGGAGCTGTTTTTT
>TRBJ1-5|13|NA|TRBV19|NA
CASNTVSGQPQHF
TGTGCCAGTAATACAGTCTCTGGGCAGCCCCAGCATTTT
>TRBJ1-6|16|many|TRBV15|NA
CATSRSDRTINSPLHF
TGTGCCACCAGCAGATCTGACCGGACGATTAATTCACCCCTCCACTTT
>TRBJ2-7|14|NA|TRBV25-1|NA
CASNPERSRGEQYF
TGTGCCAGCAACCCCGAGAGGAGCCGGGGGGAGCAGTACTTC
>TRBJ1-2|12|many|TRBV10-3|NA
CAISGQEAGYTF
TGTGCCATCAGTGGACAGGAGGCTGGCTACACCTTC
>TRBJ2-2|16|NA|TRBV5-1|NA
CASSLDGQGNTGELFF
TGCGCCAGCAGCTTGGACGGCCAGGGGAACACCGGGGAGCTGTTTTTT
>TRBJ2-7|16|few|TRBV11-2|NA
CASSLDFVLNSYEQYF
TGTGCCAGCAGCTTAGATTTCGTACTGAACTCCTACGAGCAGTACTTC
>TRBJ1-5|15|many|TRBV19|TRBD1
CASSAGQGGWKPQHF
TGTGCCAGTAGTGCCGGACAGGGAGGTTGGAAGCCCCAGCATTTT
>TRBJ1-1|14|NA|TRBV29-1|NA
CSVGGVGLGTEAFF
TGCAGCGTTGGGGGGGTGGGCTTAGGAACTGAAGCTTTCTTT
>TRBJ2-7|13|NA|TRBV11-2|NA
CASSLLEGSEQYF
TGTGCCAGCAGCTTACTGGAGGGGAGCGAGCAGTACTTC
>TRBJ2-5|16|NA|TRBV5-4|NA
CASSLGGTWGGETQYF
TGCGCCAGCAGCTTGGGCGGGACTTGGGGCGGAGAGACCCAGTACTTC
>TRBJ2-2|14|NA|TRBV7-2|NA
CASSQDLGDGELFF
TGCGCCAGCAGCCAAGATCTGGGAGACGGGGAGCTGTTTTTT
>TRBJ1-3|15|NA|TRBV6-5|TRBD1
CASRETGGSGNTIYF
TGTGCCAGCAGGGAGACAGGGGGTAGTGGAAACACCATATATTTT
>TRBJ2-7|14|NA|TRBV19|NA
CASSSDRGIYEQCF
TGTGCCAGTAGCTCGGACAGAGGGATCTACGAGCAGTGCTTC
>TRBJ2-2|16|few|TRBV5-1|TRBD1
CASRQGALSNTGELFF
TGCGCCAGTCGACAGGGGGCATTGAGTAACACCGGGGAGCTGTTTTTT
>TRBJ2-5|14|NA|TRBV24-1|NA
CATSDLRAGETQYF
TGTGCCACCAGTGATCTGCGGGCGGGTGAGACCCAGTACTTC
>TRBJ1-2|16|NA|TRBV25-1|TRBD1
CACSATNRGQGYGYTF
TGTGCCTGCAGTGCAACAAACAGGGGGCAGGGCTATGGCTACACCTTC
>TRBJ2-7|12|many|TRBV7-9|TRBD2
CASSWGGDEQYF
TGTGCCAGCAGCTGGGGGGGGGACGAGCAGTACTTC
>TRBJ2-7|13|NA|TRBV29-1|NA
CSVLRSTGNEQYF
TGCAGCGTTCTCCGGTCTACAGGGAACGAGCAGTACTTC
>TRBJ2-1|14|NA|TRBV7-9|NA
CASSYWGSSDEQFF
TGTGCCAGCAGCTACTGGGGTAGTTCAGATGAGCAGTTCTTC
>TRBJ1-3|14|many|TRBV2|NA
CASSAGVFGNTIYF
TGTGCCAGCAGTGCAGGGGTGTTCGGAAACACCATATATTTT
>TRBJ2-5|15|many|TRBV2|NA
CASSEFTGGQETQYF
TGTGCCAGCAGTGAATTTACAGGAGGTCAAGAGACCCAGTACTTC
>TRBJ2-7|15|NA|TRBV7-9|NA
CASSLETVVRLEQYF
TGTGCCAGCAGCTTAGAGACTGTCGTCCGTCTCGAGCAGTACTTC
>TRBJ2-5|16|NA|TRBV15|TRBD1
CATSRATGGAAETQYF
TGTGCCACCAGCAGGGCGACAGGGGGCGCGGCTGAGACCCAGTACTTC
>TRBJ1-1|12|many|TRBV19|NA
CASSISVTEAFF
TGTGCCAGTAGTATCTCAGTCACTGAAGCTTTCTTT
>TRBJ2-2|14|NA|TRBV7-8|NA
CASSLGDRPGELFF
TGTGCCAGCAGCTTAGGAGACAGGCCCGGGGAGCTGTTTTTT
>TRBJ1-5|14|NA|TRBV24-1|NA
CATSDSPSGQPQHF
TGTGCCACCAGTGATTCTCCGTCGGGTCAGCCCCAGCATTTT
>TRBJ1-2|15|few|TRBV20-1|NA
CSARVGQAVGYGYTF
TGCAGTGCTAGAGTAGGCCAGGCCGTCGGCTATGGCTACACCTTC
>TRBJ1-5|14|NA|TRBV30|NA
CAWSGHYSNQPQHF
TGTGCCTGGAGCGGACACTATAGCAATCAGCCCCAGCATTTT